The sequence of this T cell receptor (beta chain) was determined in a study of T cells after yellow fever vaccination. Universal primer sites and UMIs were introduced during 5'RACE template-switching synthesis of TCR cDNA. Via MiXCR, TCRdb re-called the 5' RACE reads, giving one row per CDR3 protein. The sample gives 300,000 to 450,000 distinct CDR3 sequences, 7% to 10% of which show up once; approximately 15% is in the top ten. V lost 2 bases to trimming and J lost 4 bases; unmatched junction nucleotides: 10. This CDR3 has 17 residues. Germline CDR1 is MNHEY and CDR2 is SVGEGT. Study-wide results and limits: Researchers cautioned that FACS-sorted repertoires could harbor abundant clonotypes contaminating from the bulk population. Just a small share of clonotypes turned up in the CD4 compartment as well as the CD8 compartment.

This clonotype was detected only a few times. The antigen remains undetermined. Sequencing used PBMCs, obtained around 45 days after the first yellow fever vaccination. This TCR was recovered from a man younger than 35 who received the YFV17D yellow fever vaccine. The chain combines TRBV6-2 or TRBV6-3 with TRBJ2-5; 10 bases map to TRBD1. CDR3 DNA sequence: TGTGCCAGCAGTTACAGCGTGACAGGGGGCTTCGGAGAGACCCAGTACTTC. Translating gives CASSYSVTGGFGETQYF.